This record concerns one T cell receptor beta chain sequence. Its matching antigen is unknown. The sample is drawn from a study of cytomegalovirus exposure and HLA in healthy donors. The CDR3 sequence is 15 residues long. Germline loops: CDR1 SGDLS, CDR2 YYNGEE. Germline trimming cut 3 bases from V and 5 bases from J; bases unmatched to any gene: 9. Study-level findings and limits: Specificity of three CMV-associated chains for CMV antigens was verified in vitro.

In the PCR, 60 Vbeta and 13 Jbeta primers were used. Profiled with immunoSEQ multiplex PCR; TCRdb holds only in-frame clones, not every one. The data hold nearly 65,000 clones, with about 76% observed a single time. The specimen was PBMCs. The sequence came from a man in his fifties in good health and CMV-seronegative. The chain uses TRBV9 and TRBJ1-1, with 8 bases fitting TRBD1. The CDR3 region has the DNA TGTGCCAGCAGCGACCTTCAGGGGGCAGGGACTGAAGCTTTCTTT. Protein product: CASSDLQGAGTEAFF.